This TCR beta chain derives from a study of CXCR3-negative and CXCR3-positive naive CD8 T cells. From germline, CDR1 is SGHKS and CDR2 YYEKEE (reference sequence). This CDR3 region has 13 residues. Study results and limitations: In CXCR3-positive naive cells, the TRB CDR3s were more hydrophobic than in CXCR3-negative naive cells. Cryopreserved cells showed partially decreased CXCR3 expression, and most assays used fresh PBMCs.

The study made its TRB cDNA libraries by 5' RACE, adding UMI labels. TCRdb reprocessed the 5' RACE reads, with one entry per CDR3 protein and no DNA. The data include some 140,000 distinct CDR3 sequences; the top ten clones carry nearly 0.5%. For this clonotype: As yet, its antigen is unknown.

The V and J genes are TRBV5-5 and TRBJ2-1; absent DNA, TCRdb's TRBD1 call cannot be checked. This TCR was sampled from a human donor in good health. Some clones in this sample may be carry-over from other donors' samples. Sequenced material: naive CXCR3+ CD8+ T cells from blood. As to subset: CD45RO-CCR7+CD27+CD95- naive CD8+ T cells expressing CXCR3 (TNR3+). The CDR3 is CASSTDSYNEQFF.